These T cell receptor beta chains were read from a single sample in a study of shared clonotypes between healthy human individuals. Sequencing was performed with immunoSEQ multiplex PCR; in TCRdb, only in-frame clones are kept and a portion is missing. The profile shows around 2.5 million clones, over 85% of them singletons. Sequenced sample: naive CD4+ T cells from PBMCs. The source of these receptors is a man younger than 30 in good health. Some clones in this sample may be carry-over from other donors' samples. Both conserved end residues are part of each CDR3. Fields, in order: V gene, J gene, clone size, D gene, CDR3 protein, CDR3 DNA. A D gene is named only where the DNA matches it firmly. The size entry is marked missing in some rows and otherwise reads once, few, many or a size class.

TRBV7-9	TRBJ2-1	.	TRBD1	CASSSTGTGYNEQFF	TGTGCCAGCAGCTCCACCGGGACAGGCTACAATGAGCAGTTCTTC
TRBV4-1	TRBJ1-2	.	.	CASSQGPHSQGGYNYGYTF	TGCGCCAGCAGCCAAGGACCCCATTCACAGGGCGGTTACAACTATGGCTACACCTTC
TRBV14	TRBJ2-3	once	TRBD2	CASSQAGTSGTQYF	TGTGCCAGCAGCCAAGCCGGGACTAGCGGAACGCAGTATTTT
TRBV5-4	TRBJ2-5	.	TRBD1	CASSLRTGAETQYF	TGTGCCAGCAGCTTAAGGACAGGGGCCGAGACCCAGTACTTC
TRBV6-5	TRBJ1-1	.	.	CASSGGPNTEAFF	TGTGCCAGCAGTGGTGGGCCGAACACTGAAGCTTTCTTT
TRBV5-1	TRBJ1-4	.	.	CASSLERQALNEKLFF	TGCGCCAGCAGCTTGGAAAGGCAAGCCCTTAATGAAAAACTGTTTTTT
TRBV7-6	TRBJ2-7	once	TRBD1	CASSPSPGQGYEQYF	TGTGCCAGCAGCCCCTCACCGGGACAGGGCTACGAGCAGTACTTC
TRBV28	TRBJ2-2	.	.	CASCPTWGGESTGELFF	TGTGCCAGCTGTCCTACCTGGGGCGGTGAGAGCACCGGGGAGCTGTTTTTT
TRBV11-2	TRBJ2-7	.	TRBD2	CASSSRLAGELPQYF	TGTGCCAGCAGCTCCAGACTAGCGGGGGAGCTACCGCAGTACTTC
TRBV29-1	TRBJ1-6	.	.	CSVRESSYNSPLHF	TGCAGCGTTCGGGAGAGCTCCTATAATTCACCCCTCCACTTT
TRBV5-4	TRBJ2-2	.	TRBD2	CASSSGGGAGPNTGELFF	TGTGCCAGCAGCTCGGGGGGGGGTGCAGGACCCAACACCGGGGAGCTGTTTTTT
TRBV9	TRBJ2-2	.	.	CASSLRLGARDTGELFF	TGTGCCAGCAGCCTTAGGTTGGGAGCCAGGGACACCGGGGAGCTGTTTTTT
TRBV20-1	TRBJ2-7	once	.	CSANRIYEQYF	TGCAGTGCTAACAGGATCTACGAGCAGTACTTC
TRBV9	TRBJ2-1	.	.	CASSVGDRGSVNEQFF	TGTGCCAGCAGCGTAGGAGACAGAGGGTCAGTCAATGAGCAGTTCTTC
TRBV7-3	TRBJ2-1	.	.	CASSLMDRYNEQFF	TGTGCCAGCAGCTTAATGGACCGCTACAATGAGCAGTTCTTC
TRBV2	TRBJ2-1	.	TRBD2	CASKWGLAEPNNEQFF	TGTGCCAGCAAATGGGGACTAGCCGAACCCAACAATGAGCAGTTCTTC
TRBV7-2	TRBJ2-1	.	TRBD2	CASSLSRLAGHNEQFF	TGTGCCAGCAGCTTATCTCGTCTAGCGGGCCACAATGAGCAGTTCTTC
TRBV18	TRBJ1-1	.	.	CASSPRANTEAFF	TGTGCCAGCTCACCTAGGGCGAACACTGAAGCTTTCTTT
TRBV5-4	TRBJ1-3	.	.	CASSSRQTVSGNTIYF	TGTGCCAGCAGCTCCCGACAAACGGTCTCTGGAAACACCATATATTTT
TRBV6-6	TRBJ1-5	.	.	CASSIRDTQPQHF	TGTGCCAGCAGCATCCGGGACACCCAGCCCCAGCATTTT
TRBV5-1	TRBJ1-1	.	TRBD1	CASSLGTGGTEAFF	TGCGCCAGCAGCTTGGGAACAGGGGGGACTGAAGCTTTCTTT
TRBV4-1	TRBJ2-2	.	TRBD2	CASSQGGSPGGTGELFF	TGCGCCAGCAGCCAAGGAGGGTCCCCCGGGGGGACCGGGGAGCTGTTTTTT
TRBV6-6	TRBJ2-7	once	.	CASSFLLAPSDYEQYF	TGTGCCAGCAGTTTTTTACTAGCCCCGAGCGACTACGAGCAGTACTTC
TRBV7-6	TRBJ2-1	once	.	CASSLARSSYNEQFF	TGTGCCAGCAGCTTAGCAAGGAGCTCCTACAATGAGCAGTTCTTC
TRBV10-3	TRBJ2-3	.	TRBD1	CAISDGTGKYF	TGTGCCATCAGTGACGGGACAGGGAAGTATTTT
TRBV5-1	TRBJ2-5	.	TRBD2	CASSYPGGETQYF	TGCGCCAGCAGCTACCCCGGGGGGGAGACCCAGTACTTC
TRBV11-2	TRBJ1-2	once	TRBD1	CASSLPGTGNIGYTF	TGTGCCAGCAGCTTACCTGGGACAGGGAATATCGGCTACACCTTC
TRBV27	TRBJ1-4	.	.	CASSLKQGFEKLFF	TGTGCCAGCAGTTTGAAACAGGGATTCGAAAAACTGTTTTTT
TRBV18	TRBJ1-3	.	TRBD1	CASSAPGQRPSGNTIYF	TGTGCCAGCTCAGCCCCGGGACAGAGACCTTCTGGAAACACCATATATTTT
TRBV10-3	TRBJ2-4	few	.	CATRSSELAKNIQYF	TGTGCCACCAGATCTAGCGAGCTAGCCAAAAACATTCAGTACTTC
TRBV7-2	TRBJ1-5	.	.	CASSPRALRHQPQHF	TGTGCCAGCAGCCCCAGGGCCCTCCGGCATCAGCCCCAGCATTTT
TRBV2	TRBJ1-3	.	.	CASRLDNSGNTIYF	TGTGCCAGCAGACTGGATAACTCTGGAAACACCATATATTTT
TRBV2	TRBJ1-5	.	.	CASTFIPELSQPQHF	TGTGCCAGCACTTTCATACCCGAACTCAGTCAGCCCCAGCATTTT
TRBV4-1	TRBJ1-4	.	.	CASSQDYKGGTNEKLFF	TGCGCCAGCAGCCAAGATTATAAGGGGGGAACTAATGAAAAACTGTTTTTT
TRBV5-1	TRBJ2-7	.	.	CASSSRGSSYEQYF	TGCGCCAGCAGCTCTAGAGGCTCCTCCTACGAGCAGTACTTC
TRBV7-3	TRBJ2-1	.	TRBD1	CASSTQVTGDYNEQFF	TGTGCCAGCAGCACACAAGTGACAGGGGACTACAATGAGCAGTTCTTC
TRBV14	TRBJ2-2	.	TRBD2	CASRDDGGLVMMAGELFF	TGTGCCAGCAGGGACGATGGGGGACTAGTCATGATGGCCGGGGAGCTGTTTTTT
TRBV7-9	TRBJ1-5	.	.	CASSPRIRESGNQPQHF	TGTGCCAGCAGCCCCCGCATTCGGGAGAGTGGCAATCAGCCCCAGCATTTT
TRBV18	TRBJ2-7	.	.	CASSPVEGYEQYF	TGTGCCAGCTCACCGGTTGAGGGTTACGAGCAGTACTTC
TRBV28	TRBJ2-7	.	TRBD2	CASRRLAGPPYEQYF	TGTGCCAGCAGGAGACTAGCGGGACCCCCTTACGAGCAGTACTTC
TRBV29-1	TRBJ2-2	once	.	CSVRTGLPNTGELFF	TGCAGCGTCCGGACTGGCCTCCCGAACACCGGGGAGCTGTTTTTT
TRBV18	TRBJ2-7	.	TRBD2	CASSPPSGYYEQYF	TGTGCCAGCTCGCCTCCTAGCGGGTACTACGAGCAGTACTTC
TRBV30	TRBJ2-1	.	.	CAWSGALGYNEQFF	TGTGCCTGGAGTGGGGCACTGGGCTACAATGAGCAGTTCTTC
TRBV10-3	TRBJ2-1	.	.	CAIRPGTASSYNEQFF	TGTGCCATCAGACCTGGGACTGCGAGCTCCTACAATGAGCAGTTCTTC
TRBV9	TRBJ2-2	.	.	CASSVAQDTSLGELFF	TGTGCCAGCAGCGTAGCTCAGGACACTAGCCTAGGGGAGCTGTTTTTT
TRBV27	TRBJ2-6	.	.	CANERVGCGANVLTF	TGTGCCAACGAGCGGGTAGGATGTGGGGCCAACGTCCTGACTTTC
TRBV7-9	TRBJ1-2	.	.	CASSLNTVNYGYTF	TGTGCCAGCAGCTTAAATACAGTGAACTATGGCTACACCTTC
TRBV4-1	TRBJ2-3	.	TRBD2	CASSQGLAGGDTQYF	TGCGCCAGCAGCCAAGGTCTAGCGGGGGGGGATACGCAGTATTTT